This is a list of T cell receptor beta chains from one sample in a study of blood T cell repertoires in COVID-19. Generated by immunoSEQ multiplex PCR, the TCRdb table keeps only in-frame clones and is missing some. The table includes some 300,000 clones, around four fifths detected once. What was sequenced was peripheral blood. The receptors shown here come from a woman aged 45-60 years with active or convalescent COVID-19. CDR3s include the opening cysteine and the closing phenylalanine or tryptophan.

J gene,V gene,CDR3 protein
TRBJ2-7,TRBV6-5,CASSQGALSYEQYF
TRBJ1-1,TRBV6-5,CATRWGTGASTEAFF
TRBJ1-1,TRBV25-1,CASSAQGVTEAFF
TRBJ1-5,TRBV5-3,CARSSIRTGFQPQHF
TRBJ1-1,TRBV27,CASSLTGGNTEAFF
TRBJ1-1,TRBV12-5,CASGLDSQGLENTEAFF
TRBJ1-1,TRBV29-1,CSGLNPVRTEAFF
TRBJ2-1,TRBV18,CASSSVAGGSLDEQFF
TRBJ2-7,TRBV28,CASSSGTGGEQYF
TRBJ2-3,TRBV24-1,CATSAAGSTDTQYF
TRBJ1-1,TRBV20-1,CSASMRNTEAFF
TRBJ2-3,TRBV19,CASSFDPGTSGSDTQYF
TRBJ2-5,TRBV6-5,CASIPIPGYQETQYF
TRBJ1-2,TRBV29-1,CSVEADGEYGYTF
TRBJ1-4,TRBV5-4,CASSSEEDEKLFF
TRBJ1-1,TRBV10-1,CASSESGGAKAFF
TRBJ2-1,TRBV5-1,CASSLVSGSYNEQFF
TRBJ2-5,TRBV13,CASSSPYGSSGRQQETQYF
TRBJ2-7,TRBV14,CASSGLAGAYEQYF
TRBJ2-6,TRBV27,CASRGLGGRTGANVLTF
TRBJ1-2,TRBV6-2/TRBV6-3,CASSYTVLGRSGYTF
TRBJ2-7,TRBV11-2,CASSRSYEQYF